The 4 T cell receptor beta chains given below trace back to one sample, sequenced in a study of shared T cell receptors in the human thymus. The protocol was immunoSEQ multiplex PCR, while the TCRdb copy is restricted to in-frame clones and leaves out a portion. The data hold over 650,000 clones, with 87% observed a single time. This sample also belongs to another study, concerning human thymus T cells.

Sample: thymocytes. All receptors derive from a boy under three years old with a congenital heart defect.

The V and J genes are TRBV4-1 and TRBJ2-2; the match to TRBD1 covers 7 bases. Trimming removed 4 bases from V and 3 bases from J; junction bases left unmatched: 8. There are 16 residues in the CDR3. Per the germline V gene, CDR1 is MGHRA and CDR2 is YSYEKL. CDR3 nucleotides: TGCGCCAGCAGCCCAGGGGGAAGGGGGCACACCGGGGAGCTGTTTTTT. Translated, it gives CASSPGGRGHTGELFF.

The chain carries TRBV30 and TRBJ1-1; the D is unclear. This CDR3 contains 8 residues. Germline V gene lookup returns CDR1 GTSNPN and CDR2 SVGIG (reference sequence). The V end was cut by 7 bases, the J end by 11 bases, with 8 bases between. CDR3 amino acids: CAFFRAFF. The CDR3 DNA reads TGTGCCTTTTTCAGGGCTTTCTTT. Using reference TRBV30 and TRBJ1-1 for the parts outside the CDR3, the full variable domain is SQTIHQWPATLVQPVGSPLSLECTVEGTSNPNLYWYRQAAGRGLQLLFYSVGIGQISSEVPQNLSASRPQDRQFILSSKKLLLSDSGFYLCAFFRAFFGQGTRLTVV.

CDR3 DNA sequence: TGTGCCAGCAGCTTAACCCTACAGGGGGCGGACACAGATACGCAGTATTTT. Translating it yields CASSLTLQGADTDTQYF. This chain links TRBV7-9 with TRBJ2-3; 9 bases line up with TRBD1. Germline V gives CDR1 SEHNR, CDR2 FQNEAQ (reference sequence). The junction had 8 bases not matched to a gene; V was cut back by 2 bases and J by 2 bases. The CDR3 consists of 17 residues.

This clone came up once. Here the CDR3 reads CASSRGGAHYEQYF. The CDR3, as DNA: TGTGCCAGCAGTCGGGGGGGGGCTCACTACGAGCAGTACTTC. The genes are TRBV27 and TRBJ2-7, with 8 bases lining up with TRBD2. J gave up 3 bases and V 5 bases, and 6 bases lay outside the gene matches. This CDR3 has 14 residues. Germline V gene sequence: CDR1 MNHEY, CDR2 SMNVEV (reference sequence).